The rows below give T cell receptor beta chains drawn from one sample of a study of cytomegalovirus exposure and HLA in healthy donors. Profiling relied on immunoSEQ multiplex PCR, and the TCRdb table lists in-frame clones only, not all of them. The sample records 300,000 to 450,000 clones, just over 85% being singletons. Sample: PBMCs. These receptors were obtained from a woman younger than 35 in good health and CMV-seronegative. The CDR3 runs from the conserved cysteine through the conserved F or W. D genes are given only for firm matches. Clone sizes are given selectively: once, few, many, or a class where the clone is expanded.

few	TRBV2	TRBD2	TRBJ2-2	15	CASTRGLGNTGELFF	TGTGCCAGCACAAGGGGACTAGGAAACACCGGGGAGCTGTTTTTT
.	TRBV11-3	.	TRBJ1-3	17	CASSSDARGNSGNTIYF	TGTGCCAGCAGCTCGGACGCTCGGGGGAACTCTGGAAACACCATATATTTT
.	TRBV27	.	TRBJ1-2	14	CASSFKGQGYGYTF	TGTGCCAGCAGTTTCAAGGGCCAGGGCTATGGCTACACCTTC
.	TRBV7-2	.	TRBJ1-2	13	CASSPRGNYGYTF	TGTGCCAGCAGCCCAAGGGGTAACTATGGCTACACCTTC
.	TRBV5-1	TRBD1	TRBJ1-5	17	CASSPGTGGDGNQPQHF	TGCGCCAGCAGCCCCGGGACAGGGGGTGACGGCAATCAGCCCCAGCATTTT
.	TRBV5-5	.	TRBJ1-2	12	CASSLLEGGYTF	TGTGCCAGCAGCTTGCTCGAGGGAGGCTACACCTTC
.	TRBV28	.	TRBJ1-1	13	CASSSTINTEAFF	TGTGCCAGCAGTTCGACAATAAACACTGAAGCTTTCTTT
.	TRBV2	TRBD1	TRBJ2-3	15	CASNPTGGGTDTQYF	TGTGCCAGCAACCCGACAGGGGGTGGGACAGATACGCAGTATTTT
.	TRBV27	.	TRBJ2-7	15	CASSLSGASSYEQYF	TGTGCCAGCAGTTTATCGGGGGCGAGCTCCTACGAGCAGTACTTC
once	TRBV28	.	TRBJ1-1	15	CASSLKGPGNTEAFF	TGTGCCAGCAGTTTAAAAGGCCCGGGTAACACTGAAGCTTTCTTT
.	TRBV2	.	TRBJ2-1	12	CASSPLSNEQFF	TGTGCCAGCAGCCCACTTAGCAATGAGCAGTTCTTC
.	TRBV4-1	.	TRBJ2-1	15	CASSQRRGGENEQFF	TGCGCCAGCAGCCAGAGAAGGGGGGGAGAAAATGAGCAGTTCTTC
.	TRBV7-3	TRBD1	TRBJ2-7	15	CASSVGTGGFYEQYF	TGTGCCAGCAGCGTAGGGACAGGGGGCTTCTACGAGCAGTACTTC
.	TRBV27	TRBD2	TRBJ2-1	17	CASSFHRLAGGNNEQFF	TGTGCCAGCAGTTTTCATCGACTAGCGGGAGGTAACAATGAGCAGTTCTTC
.	TRBV5-6	.	TRBJ1-2	13	CASSRLRNYGYTF	TGTGCCAGCTCCCGGTTACGGAACTATGGCTACACCTTC
.	TRBV30	.	TRBJ1-2	14	CAWSVRGWVYGYTF	TGTGCCTGGAGTGTTCGAGGTTGGGTCTATGGCTACACCTTC
.	TRBV10-3	.	TRBJ1-2	15	CAIRATAPQNYGYTF	TGTGCCATCAGGGCAACAGCTCCCCAAAACTATGGCTACACCTTC
.	TRBV6-5	TRBD1	TRBJ1-4	13	CASSGTGRGKLFF	TGTGCCAGCAGTGGGACAGGGCGGGGAAAACTGTTTTTT
.	TRBV28	TRBD1	TRBJ1-5	14	CASSMGQFNQPQHF	TGTGCCAGCAGTATGGGACAGTTCAATCAGCCCCAGCATTTT
.	TRBV19	TRBD1	TRBJ2-5	15	CASSIKQGPRETQYF	TGTGCCAGTAGTATAAAACAGGGGCCCCGAGAGACCCAGTACTTC
.	TRBV7-8	.	TRBJ1-1	13	CASSSRPRTEAFF	TGTGCCAGCAGCTCGCGTCCTAGGACAGAAGCTTTCTTT
.	TRBV30	TRBD1	TRBJ1-2	15	CACGPGTGAFDGYTF	TGTGCCTGCGGACCCGGGACAGGGGCTTTCGATGGCTACACCTTC
.	TRBV25-1	.	TRBJ2-2	14	CASSGEVFTGELFF	TGTGCCAGCAGTGGCGAGGTCTTCACCGGGGAGCTGTTTTTT
.	TRBV15	TRBD1	TRBJ2-3	17	CATSRVEWDSSTDTQYF	TGTGCCACCAGCAGAGTGGAGTGGGACAGTAGCACAGATACGCAGTATTTT